This TCR beta chain was observed in a study of T cell changes during pregnancy in multiple sclerosis. Clones were read by immunoSEQ multiplex PCR, and TCRdb kept only the in-frame ones, dropping some. Of tens of thousands of clones in the sample, around 92% were seen once. Germline-derived CDR1 and CDR2 are MNHEY and SVGAGI. CDR3 size: 14 residues. Unmatched junction bases numbered 5, after V lost 7 bases and J lost 5 bases. The sequencing used peripheral blood, collected in the first trimester of pregnancy. The J gene is TRBJ2-2, the V gene TRBV6-5; the match to TRBD2 covers 9 bases. This clonotype was sampled from a female donor with multiple sclerosis, enrolled in a pregnancy study. CDR3 sequence reads: CASISGSWTGELFF. The CDR3 DNA is TGTGCCAGCATTAGCGGGAGCTGGACCGGGGAGCTGTTTTTT.